The 30 T cell receptor beta chains below all came from one sample that was sequenced in a study of radiotherapy plus CTLA-4 blockade in lung cancer (dated by TCRdb to the late 2010s). Library generation was performed with the immunoSEQ multiplex PCR assay. As stored in TCRdb, this immuneACCESS dataset retains in-frame rearrangements with V and J assigned. A fraction of the clones does not appear; measured against another copy, unresolved V genes explain less than half of the discrepancy, and the remainder lacks a known reason. Present in this sample are around 100,000 clones, approximately 74% of which were seen just once. The ten top clones hold 2.8% of the sample. This material consisted of peripheral blood, taken from a patient treated with radiotherapy plus ipilimumab. These receptors were collected from a human donor with non-small cell lung cancer who had a partial response to radiotherapy plus ipilimumab. Some clones in this sample may be carry-over from other donors' samples.

The chain uses TRBV15 and TRBJ2-3, with 12 bases matching TRBD2. V shed 1 base, J shed 4 bases, and the junction held 12 bases outside the gene matches. This CDR3 comprises 19 residues. CDR1 LNHNV and CDR2 YYDKDF come from the germline V gene (reference sequence). The DNA of the CDR3 is TGTGCCACCAGCAGAGGACCGGGGGAAAGACTAGCGGGAGCAGATACGCAGTATTTT. Translating gives CATSRGPGERLAGADTQYF.

J is TRBJ2-1 and V is TRBV11-3, with unresolved D. The CDR3 length is 14 residues. The V and J ends lost 0 bases and 10 bases respectively, with 13 bases between them. Germline-derived CDR1 and CDR2 are SGHNT and YENEEA. As DNA, the CDR3 is TGTGCCAGCAGCTTAGATCGCGGCGATGGGGAGCAGTTCTTC. Amino acid sequence: CASSLDRGDGEQFF.

This clone was counted a single time. J is TRBJ2-7 and V is TRBV5-1; 7 bases line up with TRBD1. The CDR3 is 15 amino acids. V was pared by 1 base and J by 0 bases, with 4 bases of the junction left unmatched. Per the germline V gene, CDR1 is SGHRS and CDR2 is YFSETQ. CDR3 loop: CASSLSPGGSYEQYF. For the CDR3, the DNA is TGCGCCAGCAGCTTGTCGCCAGGGGGCTCCTACGAGCAGTACTTC. The full variable domain, with the rest looked up from reference TRBV5-1 and TRBJ2-7, is KAGVTQTPRYLIKTRGQQVTLSCSPISGHRSVSWYQQTPGQGLQFLFEYFSETQRNKGNFPGRFSGRQFSNSRSEMNVSTLELGDSALYLCASSLSPGGSYEQYFGPGTRLTVT.

This clone came up a few times. The chain links TRBV2 to TRBJ2-5; TRBD2 matches at 15 bases. This CDR3 has 14 amino acids. Germline V gene lookup returns CDR1 SNHLY and CDR2 FYNNEI. V dropped 7 bases and J dropped 7; count of bases not matched to a gene: 4. For the CDR3, the DNA is TGTGCCAGCATGGGACTAGCGGGGGGTTGGACCCAGTACTTC. It is translated as CASMGLAGGWTQYF.

The chain recombines TRBV20-1 with TRBJ2-7; a weak D match, TRBD1 (6 bases). This CDR3 is 11 amino acids long. The germline V and J ends were trimmed by 3 bases and 4 bases, with 7 bases remaining between them. CDR1 is DFQATT and CDR2 is SNEGSKA in the germline V gene (reference sequence). CDR3 in DNA: TGCAGTGCTAGGGACAGTTACGAGCAGTACTTC. It encodes CSARDSYEQYF.

The chain has TRBV18 and TRBJ2-2; weak D call: TRBD1 (5 bases). The CDR3 extends over 13 amino acids. V was shortened by 8 bases and J by 3 bases, with 10 bases between the two germline ends. Germline V lookup: CDR1 KGHSH, CDR2 LQKENI. The CDR3 region is CASGKGDTGELFF. Written as DNA, the CDR3 is TGTGCCAGCGGAAAAGGGGACACCGGGGAGCTGTTTTTT.

J is TRBJ2-5 and V is TRBV18, with D maybe TRBD1 (5 bases). The CDR3 is made up of 16 amino acids. The germline V gene encodes CDR1 KGHSH and CDR2 LQKENI. V was shortened by 3 bases and J by 4 bases, with 18 bases between the two germline ends. CDR3: CASSPPQDTRAETQYF. The CDR3 DNA follows: TGTGCCAGCTCACCCCCACAGGATACCAGGGCAGAGACCCAGTACTTC.

The CDR3 is CASSLTDRAGWSNQPQHF. The CDR3 region has the DNA TGTGCCAGTAGTCTGACGGACAGGGCAGGATGGAGCAATCAGCCCCAGCATTTT. The V gene is TRBV19, the J gene TRBJ1-5; TRBD1 matches 8 bases. From germline, CDR1 is LNHDA and CDR2 SQIVND (reference sequence). V shed 5 bases and J 1 base; nucleotides not matched to a gene: 13. CDR3 length: 18 residues.

The chain joins TRBV7-3 to TRBJ2-1, with D perhaps matching TRBD2 (5 bases). Looked up from germline, CDR1 is SGHTA and CDR2 is FQGTGA. Between the trimmed V and J ends, which lost 0 bases and 9 bases, there was a span of 9 bases. The CDR3 loop spans 13 amino acids. The CDR3 DNA follows: TGTGCCAGCAGCTTAACGGCGGGTAGTGAGCAGTTCTTC. Translated: CASSLTAGSEQFF. Based on the CDR3 plus reference TRBV7-3 and TRBJ2-1, the full variable domain is GAGVSQTPSNKVTEKGKYVELRCDPISGHTALYWYRQSLGQGPEFLIYFQGTGAADDSGLPNDRFFAVRPEGSVSTLKIQRTERGDSAVYLCASSLTAGSEQFFGPGTRLTVL.

This clone was counted a few times. This chain connects TRBV28 to TRBJ2-3; 9 bases match TRBD1. V lost 6 bases and J lost 4; bases outside the gene matches: 2. The CDR3 consists of 13 residues. Germline CDR1 MDHEN, CDR2 SYDVKM. DNA of the CDR3: TGTGCCAGCAGGGGACAGGGACCAGATACGCAGTATTTT. This sequence encodes CASRGQGPDTQYF.

The chain couples TRBV4-3 to TRBJ1-6; D is uncertain. The V gene lost 0 bases and the J gene lost 10 bases, with 13 bases spanning the gap. The CDR3 runs 15 residues. CDR1 LGHNA and CDR2 YSLEER come from the germline V gene. The CDR3 here is CASSQDEPTASPLHF. The CDR3 bases are TGCGCCAGCAGCCAAGATGAACCGACTGCGTCACCCCTCCACTTT.

The chain uses TRBV7-3 and TRBJ1-1, with D tentatively TRBD1 (6 bases). CDR3 size: 13 residues. V was shortened by 5 bases and J by 0 bases, with 7 bases between the two germline ends. Germline assignment: CDR1 SGHTA and CDR2 FQGTGA. The CDR3 region has the DNA TGTGCCAGCAGCCAGGGGATGAACACTGAAGCTTTCTTT. Protein sequence: CASSQGMNTEAFF.

This clone was detected once. V and J are TRBV28 and TRBJ2-3; 8 bases line up with TRBD1. CDR1 and CDR2 (germline): MDHEN, SYDVKM. J gave up 2 bases and V 0 bases, and 10 bases lay outside the gene matches. CDR3 length equals 18 residues. The CDR3 sequence: CASSLWVSQGAFTDTQYF. The DNA for the CDR3 is TGTGCCAGCAGTTTATGGGTTTCCCAGGGGGCATTCACAGATACGCAGTATTTT.

The gene calls are TRBV7-9 and TRBJ1-2; 10 bases align to TRBD1. The trim removed 4 bases at V and 3 bases at J, leaving 8 bases unmatched. Per the germline V gene, CDR1 is SEHNR and CDR2 is FQNEAQ (reference sequence). The CDR3 is 16 residues long. CDR3 coding DNA: TGTGCCAGCAGCTCCGCGAGGGACAGGGGATACTATGGCTACACCTTC. Translating it yields CASSSARDRGYYGYTF.

This clone occurred many times. The chain uses TRBV19 and TRBJ1-6; a possible D gene is TRBD1 (5 bases). The CDR3 spans 14 residues. V was pared by 7 bases and J by 5 bases, with 12 bases between. The V gene's germline CDR1 is LNHDA and CDR2 SQIVND (reference sequence). CDR3 loop: CASKQAGNNSPLHF. The CDR3 DNA follows: TGTGCCAGTAAACAGGCCGGAAATAATTCACCCCTCCACTTT.

The chain is built from TRBV4-3 and TRBJ2-7; no clear D gene. In germline, CDR1 is LGHNA, CDR2 YSLEER. The CDR3 spans 15 residues. Trimming removed 0 bases from V and 3 bases from J, with 12 bases in between. The CDR3 DNA reads TGCGCCAGCAGCCAAGATTTGGGCCAAAGCTACGAGCAGTACTTC. Amino acid sequence: CASSQDLGQSYEQYF.

This clone was observed a single time. J is TRBJ2-7 and V is TRBV6-6; 8 nucleotides match TRBD2. J lost 9 bases, V lost 6 bases, and 4 bases had no gene match. This CDR3 is 11 amino acids long. Germline loops: CDR1 MNHNY, CDR2 SVGAGI (reference sequence). CDR3 DNA: TGTGCCAGCAGCTCTCGGGGGGGGCAGTACTTC. Translation: CASSSRGGQYF.

V gene TRBV19 combines with J gene TRBJ1-4; D ambiguous. The CDR3 is made up of 17 amino acids. The V end lost 5 bases, the J end lost 5 bases, and 21 bases lay between the germline ends. Germline V CDR1 and CDR2: LNHDA, SQIVND (reference sequence). CDR3 residues: CASSSPLRGQLNEKLFF. CDR3 nucleotides: TGTGCCAGTAGTTCCCCTCTCCGCGGGCAACTGAATGAAAAACTGTTTTTT.

The chain carries TRBV4-1 and TRBJ2-1; TRBD2 agrees at 13 bases. The CDR3 consists of 17 residues. The V segment lost 4 bases and the J segment 2 bases; nucleotides outside the gene matches: 5. Germline CDR1 MGHRA, CDR2 YSYEKL. In DNA form, the CDR3 reads TGCGCCAGCAGCCTAACCGGGACTAGCGGGGCCTACAATGAGCAGTTCTTC. Amino acid sequence: CASSLTGTSGAYNEQFF.

V gene TRBV23-1 combines with J gene TRBJ1-1; perhaps TRBD1 as D (6 bases). TRBV23-1 qualifies as an ORF whose function is uncertain. Trimming pared 0 bases from V and 5 bases from J, leaving 25 bases between. CDR3 length: 19 amino acids. CDR3 sequence (DNA): TGCGCCAGCAGTCAATCAATTGGGGGCGGATCGGGAACGGGTACTGAAGCTTTCTTT. The encoded protein is CASSQSIGGGSGTGTEAFF.

V and J are TRBV1 and TRBJ1-4; the D segment call TRBD1 is taken from the table without a DNA check. TRBV1 is annotated as a pseudogene. CDR3 size: 14 residues. CDR3 sequence reads: CTSSQGGVKGQTVF. As DNA, the CDR3 is TGCACCAGCAGCCAAGGGGGGGTTAAGGGACAGACCGTTTTT.

The rearrangement links TRBV5-1 to TRBJ2-7; D may be TRBD2 (5 bases). Trimming removed 4 bases at V and 7 bases at J, with 12 bases between. CDR1 is SGHRS and CDR2 is YFSETQ in the germline V gene. This CDR3 spans 12 amino acids. The CDR3 coding sequence is TGCGCCAGCAGCCGCCGGGGAGTGGAGCAGTACTTC. It specifies CASSRRGVEQYF. Using reference TRBV5-1 and TRBJ2-7 for the parts outside the CDR3, the full variable domain is KAGVTQTPRYLIKTRGQQVTLSCSPISGHRSVSWYQQTPGQGLQFLFEYFSETQRNKGNFPGRFSGRQFSNSRSEMNVSTLELGDSALYLCASSRRGVEQYFGPGTRLTVT.

The chain recombines TRBV5-1 with TRBJ1-5, with 8 bases identical to TRBD1. The ends lost 4 bases at V and 4 bases at J; junction bases unmatched: 7. This CDR3 comprises 15 residues. Germline CDR1 and CDR2: SGHRS and YFSETQ. The CDR3 spells CASSGGTGPNQPQHF. CDR3 bases: TGCGCCAGCAGCGGTGGGACAGGACCGAATCAGCCCCAGCATTTT. The whole variable domain, filled in from reference TRBV5-1 and TRBJ1-5, reads KAGVTQTPRYLIKTRGQQVTLSCSPISGHRSVSWYQQTPGQGLQFLFEYFSETQRNKGNFPGRFSGRQFSNSRSEMNVSTLELGDSALYLCASSGGTGPNQPQHFGDGTRLSIL.

The chain is built from TRBV28 and TRBJ2-7, with D perhaps matching TRBD2 (5 bases). This CDR3 contains 15 residues. Germline V gives CDR1 MDHEN, CDR2 SYDVKM. V was trimmed by 3 bases and J by 2 bases, leaving 14 bases between them. The CDR3 bases are TGTGCCAGCAGTTTCCCCTTAGCGAGGACCTACGAGCAGTACTTC. Residues: CASSFPLARTYEQYF.

Written as DNA, the CDR3 is TGCGCCAGCAGCCCAGCGGACAGTCTCACTGAAGCTTTCTTT. Protein sequence: CASSPADSLTEAFF. The chain recombines TRBV5-1 with TRBJ1-1; D perhaps matches TRBD1 (6 bases). The CDR3 sequence is 14 residues long. CDR1 SGHRS and CDR2 YFSETQ come from the germline V gene. V was shortened by 4 bases and J by 4 bases, with 14 bases between the two germline ends.

The chain combines TRBV7-9 with TRBJ1-3, with 9 nucleotides matching TRBD1. The V and J ends lost 6 bases and 1 base, in that order; junction bases with no gene match: 4. The CDR3 is 15 residues long. CDR1 is SEHNR, CDR2 FQNEAQ, per germline (reference sequence). CDR3 in DNA: TGTGCCAGCAGGAAGGGACAGGGTTCTGGAAACACCATATATTTT. Amino acid sequence: CASRKGQGSGNTIYF.

This sequence joins TRBV29-1 and TRBJ2-3, with 10 bases lining up with TRBD2. Trimming at V came to 7 bases and at J to 8 bases, leaving 12 bases not matched to a gene. Germline V gene lookup returns CDR1 SQVTM and CDR2 ANQGSEA. CDR3 size: 14 residues. The CDR3 sequence: CSAESSGGSFTQYF. The CDR3 DNA follows: TGCAGCGCGGAGAGTAGCGGGGGGTCCTTTACGCAGTATTTT.

The rearrangement links TRBV7-8 to TRBJ1-5, with D tentatively TRBD1 (5 bases). The germline V gene encodes CDR1 SGHVS and CDR2 FQNEAQ. The germline V and J ends were trimmed by 5 bases and 2 bases, with 16 bases remaining between them. The length of the CDR3 is 16 residues. CDR3 residues: CASSAGGSAGNQPQHF. The CDR3 DNA is TGTGCCAGCAGCGCCGGGGGGTCTGCGGGCAATCAGCCCCAGCATTTT.

This chain joins TRBV28 and TRBJ1-1; tentative D call: TRBD1 (5 bases). Germline CDR1 reads MDHEN; CDR2 reads SYDVKM. The ends were cut back, 7 bases at V and 7 bases at J, with 16 bases in the middle. This CDR3 has 13 amino acids. The CDR3 sequence is CASTPGGVGEAFF. The CDR3 bases are TGTGCCAGCACTCCTGGGGGGGTGGGTGAAGCTTTCTTT.

The chain links TRBV5-1 to TRBJ2-3; 12 positions agree with TRBD2. Germline CDR1 is SGHRS and CDR2 is YFSETQ. V shed 4 bases and J 4 bases; nucleotides not matched to a gene: 4. The CDR3 length is 15 residues. The CDR3 region has the DNA TGCGCCAGCAGCCCGCTAGCGGGGGGGCCAGATACGCAGTATTTT. Residues: CASSPLAGGPDTQYF.